This T cell receptor (beta chain) was identified during a study of shared clonotypes between healthy human individuals. Study-level information: Per-donor plates numbered three CD4 naive, three CD4 memory, two CD8 naive and one CD8 memory.

Trimming took 2 bases from V and 3 from J; bases not matched to a gene: 4. This CDR3 region has 16 residues. Germline CDR1 and CDR2: MNHEY and SVGAGI. For each subset, genomic DNA was distributed in equal portions over several immunoSEQ plates. Produced via immunoSEQ multiplex PCR; TCRdb's table is partial and in-frame only. This sample has around 2.1 million clones; about 94% occur once, and the top ten carry about 0.13%. Sequencing used naive CD4+ T cells sorted from blood. The subset is: CD45RA+ positively selected. The receptor's source is a man aged 18 to 29 in good health. The chain recombines TRBV6-5 with TRBJ2-6; 7 nucleotides match TRBD1. The CDR3 region is CASSYEGARGANVLTF. The CDR3 bases are TGTGCCAGCAGTTACGAGGGGGCGCGTGGGGCCAACGTCCTGACTTTC.